The next 32 T cell receptor beta chains were all read from a single sample in a study of vaccination effects on CD4 cells after COVID-19. Following 10 days of culture, CD4+ T cells were isolated. No antigen has been identified for these receptors. Method: immunoSEQ multiplex PCR; TCRdb's copy keeps in-frame clones and lacks some. The table lists more than 35,000 clones, 82% of them singletons. Here the sequenced sample was CD4+ T cells from PBMCs cultured without peptide, taken before COVID-19 vaccination. Every receptor here comes from a human donor who received a COVID-19 vaccine.

V and J are TRBV7-9 and TRBJ1-2; D may be TRBD1 (6 bases). V lost 4 bases and J 4 bases, leaving 13 bases between the germline ends. The germline V gene has CDR1 SEHNR and CDR2 FQNEAQ (reference sequence). The CDR3 loop spans 14 amino acids. The CDR3 here is CASSSRGALYGYTF. For the CDR3, the DNA is TGTGCCAGCAGCTCCCGGGGGGCCCTCTATGGCTACACCTTC.

The CDR3, as DNA: TGTGCCAGCAGCCTAGGGGCTAGCGGATTATCTAACTATGGCTACACCTTC. Translation: CASSLGASGLSNYGYTF. The chain combines TRBV7-8 with TRBJ1-2, with D maybe TRBD1 (5 bases). Germline loops: CDR1 SGHVS, CDR2 FQNEAQ. With 5 bases removed from V and 0 bases from J, the gap between germline ends came to 19 bases. The CDR3 runs to 17 residues.

The gene calls are TRBV2 and TRBJ1-2; D is undetermined. Germline V CDR1 and CDR2: SNHLY, FYNNEI. V shed 2 bases and J shed 7 bases, with 8 bases lying between them. The length of the CDR3 is 12 residues. The CDR3 here is CASSEYGFGYTF. CDR3 DNA sequence: TGTGCCAGCAGTGAATACGGGTTTGGCTACACCTTC.

The CDR3 spells CASSLPSTPETQYF. The DNA for the CDR3 is TGTGCCAGCAGCTTACCGTCGACTCCGGAGACCCAGTACTTC. The rearrangement uses TRBV11-2 and TRBJ2-5; D remains unclear. The CDR3 runs to 14 residues. Between the trimmed V and J ends, which lost 2 bases and 5 bases, there was a span of 12 bases. Germline assignment: CDR1 SGHAT and CDR2 FQNNGV.

This clone was observed a few times. The V call is TRBV27, the J call TRBJ2-3; no firm D call. CDR3 size: 16 residues. In germline, CDR1 is MNHEY, CDR2 SMNVEV (reference sequence). V shed 6 bases and J shed 0 bases, with 16 bases lying between them. The CDR3 reads CASSPAGRASTDTQYF. CDR3 in DNA: TGTGCCAGCAGCCCCGCTGGTAGGGCTAGCACAGATACGCAGTATTTT.

Written as DNA, the CDR3 is TGTGCCACCAGCAGAGAGGCCAGAACACCCCTCCACTTT. This encodes CATSREARTPLHF. The chain joins TRBV15 to TRBJ1-6; D gene ambiguous. Germline values: CDR1 LNHNV, CDR2 YYDKDF (reference sequence). The CDR3 has 13 residues. V lost 0 bases and J lost 11, with 8 bases in between.

On this clone itself: The junction and the germline gene differ at one end; a read error may be behind it. Within the sample, other DNA sequences also encode this same CDR3. The chain links TRBV19 to TRBJ1-3, with D uncertain. Germline V gene lookup returns CDR1 LNHDA and CDR2 SQIVND (reference sequence). The CDR3 length is 15 residues. CDR3 bases: TGTGCCAGTAGTCTAGACCGGAGCTCTGGAAACACCATATATTTT. It encodes CASSLDRSSGNTIYF.

The chain employs TRBV29-1 and TRBJ1-1; D not resolved. CDR1 is SQVTM and CDR2 is ANQGSEA in the germline V gene. CDR3 length equals 12 residues. V was cut by 2 bases and J by 4 bases, with 8 bases left in between. CDR3 sequence reads: CSVEPASTEAFF. The DNA of the CDR3 is TGCAGCGTTGAACCCGCCAGCACTGAAGCTTTCTTT. The variable domain in full, completed from reference TRBV29-1 and TRBJ1-1, reads SAVISQKPSRDICQRGTSLTIQCQVDSQVTMMFWYRQQPGQSLTLIATANQGSEATYESGFVIDKFPISRPNLTFSTLTVSNMSPEDSSIYLCSVEPASTEAFFGQGTRLTVV.

The chain has TRBV4-3 and TRBJ1-1, with D uncertain. The CDR3 consists of 15 residues. V lost 1 base and J 4 bases, leaving 13 bases between the germline ends. Germline assignment: CDR1 LGHNA and CDR2 YSLEER. This CDR3 is CASSQVLGLATEAFF. CDR3 in DNA: TGCGCCAGCAGCCAAGTTTTAGGTCTGGCCACTGAAGCTTTCTTT.

The gene calls are TRBV7-2 and TRBJ1-1, with D maybe TRBD1 (6 bases). The V and J ends lost 6 bases and 0 bases respectively, with 8 bases between them. Germline CDR1 SGHTA, CDR2 FQGNSA. The CDR3 is made up of 13 amino acids. CDR3 sequence reads: CASRQGMNTEAFF. For the CDR3, the DNA is TGTGCCAGCAGACAGGGAATGAACACTGAAGCTTTCTTT.

The chain uses TRBV7-3 and TRBJ2-2, with 7 bases aligning to TRBD2. The CDR3 covers 18 residues. The germline V gene has CDR1 SGHTA and CDR2 FQGTGA. The ends lost 2 bases at V and 5 bases at J; junction bases unmatched: 14. The CDR3 spells CASSLSSGRSSDTGELFF. CDR3 bases: TGTGCCAGCAGCTTATCTTCCGGGAGGTCCAGTGATACCGGGGAGCTGTTTTTT.

The gene calls are TRBV19 and TRBJ2-5, with TRBD1 matching 8 bases. The CDR3 extends over 13 amino acids. The V gene's germline CDR1 is LNHDA and CDR2 SQIVND (reference sequence). After removal of 6 bases from V and 2 bases from J, the junction contained 2 bases not matched to a gene. The CDR3 DNA reads as TGTGCCAGTAGAGACAGGGGACAAGAGACCCAGTACTTC. It translates to CASRDRGQETQYF. Filled out from reference TRBV19 and TRBJ2-5, the complete variable domain reads DGGITQSPKYLFRKEGQNVTLSCEQNLNHDAMYWYRQDPGQGLRLIYYSQIVNDFQKGDIAEGYSVSREKKESFPLTVTSAQKNPTAFYLCASRDRGQETQYFGPGTRLLVL.

The J gene is TRBJ1-1, the V gene TRBV6-6; D gene uncertain. Trimming removed 0 bases from V and 9 bases from J, with 8 bases in between. From germline, CDR1 is MNHNY and CDR2 SVGAGI (reference sequence). This CDR3 spans 12 amino acids. CDR3 residues: CASSYSNQKAFF. The CDR3 DNA sequence: TGTGCCAGCAGTTACTCGAACCAGAAAGCTTTCTTT.

This clone was found once. The chain employs TRBV5-1 and TRBJ2-4; D might be TRBD2 (6 bases). There are 15 residues in the CDR3. Trimming took 2 bases from V and 6 from J, leaving 15 bases between them. Germline values: CDR1 SGHRS, CDR2 YFSETQ. The CDR3 nucleotides are TGCGCCAGCAGCTTTCTTGCGGGGCAGGGAAACATTCAGTACTTC. It yields the protein CASSFLAGQGNIQYF.

V usage is TRBV5-4 and J usage is TRBJ2-2; D is perhaps TRBD2 (5 bases). The length of the CDR3 is 14 residues. Trimming removed 5 bases at V and 7 bases at J, with 15 bases between. Germline V lookup: CDR1 SGHNT, CDR2 YYREEE (reference sequence). The CDR3 sequence: CASRERGSGGELFF. CDR3 in DNA: TGTGCCAGCAGGGAAAGAGGGTCCGGCGGGGAGCTGTTTTTT.

The chain carries TRBV4-1 and TRBJ1-2; 10 bases are shared with TRBD1. This CDR3 contains 18 residues. Looked up from germline, CDR1 is MGHRA and CDR2 is YSYEKL. The trim removed 4 bases at V and 4 bases at J, leaving 15 bases unmatched. The CDR3 here is CASSPLGTGDIRGYGYTF. As DNA, the CDR3 is TGCGCCAGCAGCCCGCTCGGGACAGGGGATATTCGGGGCTATGGCTACACCTTC.

V usage is TRBV3-1 (or the pseudogene TRBV3-2) and J usage is TRBJ1-5, with a tentative D call TRBD1 (5 bases). Germline V gene data show CDR1 as LGHDT and CDR2 as YNNKEL (reference sequence). This CDR3 spans 15 amino acids. V lost 0 bases and J 4 bases, leaving 10 bases between the germline ends. CDR3 residues: CASSQEGGLNQPQHF. CDR3 sequence (DNA): TGTGCCAGCAGCCAAGAGGGGGGTCTAAATCAGCCCCAGCATTTT.

The chain couples TRBV7-3 to TRBJ2-3, with 7 bases matching TRBD1. Germline values: CDR1 SGHTA, CDR2 FQGTGA. This CDR3 is 13 amino acids long. The J segment lost 9 bases and the V segment lost 5 bases, leaving 8 bases of the junction unmatched. The CDR3 DNA sequence: TGTGCCAGCAGCCCGTCGACAGGGAAAACGCAGTATTTT. It specifies CASSPSTGKTQYF.

The rearrangement joins TRBV3-1 (or the pseudogene TRBV3-2) to TRBJ2-3; 11 positions agree with TRBD2. The CDR3 totals 17 residues. The germline V gene encodes CDR1 LGHDT and CDR2 YNNKEL (reference sequence). With 1 base clipped from V and 2 bases from J, the junction kept 5 bases outside the gene matches. Written as DNA, the CDR3 is TGTGCCAGCAGCCAAGGACTAGCGGGGTTCTACACAGATACGCAGTATTTT. It encodes CASSQGLAGFYTDTQYF.

The chain links TRBV9 to TRBJ1-2; possibly TRBD1 for D (6 bases). Germline V gene data show CDR1 as SGDLS and CDR2 as YYNGEE. The length of the CDR3 is 14 residues. Trimming pared 3 bases from V and 4 bases from J, leaving 13 bases between. The CDR3 reads CASSATQQGYGYTF. In nucleotides, the CDR3 is TGTGCCAGCAGCGCCACCCAACAGGGCTATGGCTACACCTTC.

This clone was detected a few times. The chain couples TRBV5-1 to TRBJ1-2; 7 bases are shared with TRBD1. Germline values: CDR1 SGHRS, CDR2 YFSETQ. There are 15 residues in the CDR3. V shed 2 bases and J 5 bases; nucleotides not matched to a gene: 9. CDR3: CASSFSPGQTYGYTF. Here the CDR3 DNA reads TGCGCCAGCAGCTTCTCTCCGGGACAGACTTATGGCTACACCTTC.

The chain links TRBV5-1 to TRBJ1-4; 12 nucleotides match TRBD1. CDR1 is SGHRS, CDR2 YFSETQ, per germline. Unmatched junction bases numbered 12, after V lost 4 bases and J lost 2 bases. The CDR3 totals 19 residues. The CDR3 loop reads CASSVGTGGISGTNEKLFF. The DNA of the CDR3 is TGCGCCAGCAGCGTCGGGACAGGGGGCATCTCAGGGACTAATGAAAAACTGTTTTTT.

The CDR3 DNA reads as TGTGCCAGTAGTTCCGGGGGGAACTATGGCTACACCTTC. Protein: CASSSGGNYGYTF. The V call is TRBV19, the J call TRBJ1-2; possible D gene TRBD1, 5 bases. From germline, CDR1 is LNHDA and CDR2 SQIVND (reference sequence). V lost 5 bases and J 2 bases, leaving 9 bases between the germline ends. The CDR3 is 13 amino acids. Together with reference TRBV19 and TRBJ1-2, the CDR3 gives the full variable domain: DGGITQSPKYLFRKEGQNVTLSCEQNLNHDAMYWYRQDPGQGLRLIYYSQIVNDFQKGDIAEGYSVSREKKESFPLTVTSAQKNPTAFYLCASSSGGNYGYTFGSGTRLTVV.

The rearrangement joins TRBV5-4 to TRBJ2-3; TRBD2 might be the D (6 bases). Trimming took off 4 bases at V and 5 bases at J, with 14 bases between the two ends. Germline V gives CDR1 SGHNT, CDR2 YYREEE (reference sequence). The CDR3 runs to 14 residues. CDR3 sequence (DNA): TGTGCCAGCAGCCCCGGGGGTGAGGGAGATACGCAGTATTTT. Protein product: CASSPGGEGDTQYF.

The chain carries TRBV6-1 and TRBJ1-5, with D hard to call. From germline, CDR1 is MNHNS and CDR2 SASEGT. Trimming cost V 3 bases and J 12 bases, with 12 bases left between them. This CDR3 comprises 12 residues. DNA of the CDR3: TGTGCCAGCAGTGATGGATGGAGAGACCAGCATTTT. Translation: CASSDGWRDQHF.

The genes are TRBV18 and TRBJ2-2, with 8 bases identical to TRBD1. This CDR3 is 15 amino acids long. Germline V gene data show CDR1 as KGHSH and CDR2 as LQKENI. V dropped 3 bases and J dropped 8; count of bases not matched to a gene: 8. As DNA, the CDR3 is TGTGCCAGCTCACCCCCCGGGACAGGACGAGGGGAGCTGTTTTTT. Protein sequence: CASSPPGTGRGELFF.

CDR3 nucleotides: TGCGCCAGCAGCCGAGGGGACGGGGGGGCCTTCGATGAGCAGTTCTTC. Its translation is CASSRGDGGAFDEQFF. J is TRBJ2-1 and V is TRBV5-1, with 8 nucleotides matching TRBD2. The germline V gene encodes CDR1 SGHRS and CDR2 YFSETQ. The CDR3 contains 16 residues. V was pared by 4 bases and J by 8 bases, with 14 bases of the junction left unmatched.

Only a few counts were recorded for this clone. V and J are TRBV5-1 and TRBJ1-1; maybe TRBD1 (6 bases). The CDR3 totals 13 residues. Per germline, CDR1 SGHRS and CDR2 YFSETQ. Trimming shortened V by 2 bases and J by 8 bases, and 13 bases separated the two germline ends. CDR3 region: CASSLEGEGEAFF. For the CDR3, the DNA is TGCGCCAGCAGCTTAGAGGGGGAGGGGGAAGCTTTCTTT.

This clone was observed a handful of times. The genes are TRBV5-4 and TRBJ1-2; 12 bases agree with TRBD1. CDR3 size: 16 residues. Germline-derived CDR1 and CDR2 are SGHNT and YYREEE (reference sequence). The V gene end was trimmed by 0 bases and the J gene end by 5 bases; junction bases not matched to a gene: 5. CDR3 nucleotide sequence: TGTGCCAGCAGCTTGGTGGGACAGGGGGCAGGGTATGGCTACACCTTC. Amino acid sequence: CASSLVGQGAGYGYTF.

This clone ranks as medium-sized. This chain joins TRBV6-5 and TRBJ1-1; unclear D gene. The CDR3 covers 16 residues. The germline V gene has CDR1 MNHEY and CDR2 SVGAGI. V gave up 4 bases and J gave up 2 bases, with 17 bases separating them. CDR3 bases: TGTGCCAGCAGTTTTCCTCGGGGAGGGATTAACACTGAAGCTTTCTTT. It encodes CASSFPRGGINTEAFF.

CDR3 protein: CASSFSSRGATDTQYF. Here the CDR3 DNA reads TGCGCCAGCAGCTTTAGTTCCCGGGGGGCTACAGATACGCAGTATTTT. The gene calls are TRBV5-1 and TRBJ2-3; possible D gene TRBD2, 7 bases. Trimming took off 2 bases at V and 3 bases at J, with 16 bases between the two ends. Looked up from germline, CDR1 is SGHRS and CDR2 is YFSETQ. This CDR3 contains 16 residues. Using reference TRBV5-1 and TRBJ2-3 for the parts outside the CDR3, the full variable domain is KAGVTQTPRYLIKTRGQQVTLSCSPISGHRSVSWYQQTPGQGLQFLFEYFSETQRNKGNFPGRFSGRQFSNSRSEMNVSTLELGDSALYLCASSFSSRGATDTQYFGPGTRLTVL.

This rearrangement joins TRBV4-1 to TRBJ1-2; D is possibly TRBD1 (5 bases). V was clipped by 0 bases and J by 4 bases, with 15 bases between them. CDR3 length equals 16 residues. Germline CDR1 reads MGHRA; CDR2 reads YSYEKL. CDR3 sequence: CASSQERDVEVYGYTF. The CDR3 bases are TGCGCCAGCAGCCAAGAACGGGACGTAGAAGTCTATGGCTACACCTTC.